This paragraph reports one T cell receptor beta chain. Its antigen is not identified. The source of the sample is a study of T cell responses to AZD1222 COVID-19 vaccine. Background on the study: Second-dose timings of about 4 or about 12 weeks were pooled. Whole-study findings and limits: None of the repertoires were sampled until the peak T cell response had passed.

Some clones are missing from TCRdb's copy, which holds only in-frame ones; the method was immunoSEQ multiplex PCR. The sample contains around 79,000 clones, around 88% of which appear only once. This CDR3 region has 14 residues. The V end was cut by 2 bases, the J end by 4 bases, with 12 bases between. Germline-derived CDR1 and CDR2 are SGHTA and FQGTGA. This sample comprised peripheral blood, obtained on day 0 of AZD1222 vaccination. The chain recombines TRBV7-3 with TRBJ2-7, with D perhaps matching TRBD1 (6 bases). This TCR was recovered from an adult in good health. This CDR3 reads CASSLGGGQYEQYF. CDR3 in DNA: TGTGCCAGCAGCTTAGGGGGCGGGCAGTACGAGCAGTACTTC.